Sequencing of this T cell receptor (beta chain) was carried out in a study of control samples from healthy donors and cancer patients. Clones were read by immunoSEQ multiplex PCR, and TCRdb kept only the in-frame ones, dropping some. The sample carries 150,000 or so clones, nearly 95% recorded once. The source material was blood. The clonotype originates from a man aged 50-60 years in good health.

The CDR3 sequence: CASSFTGRAGNIQYF. The CDR3 DNA follows: TGTGCCAGCAGTTTTACGGGGAGGGCGGGAAACATTCAGTACTTC. The chain uses TRBV28 and TRBJ2-4, with 7 bases aligning to TRBD2. CDR1 and CDR2 (germline): MDHEN, SYDVKM. The CDR3 spans 15 residues. Trimming took 3 bases from V and 6 from J; bases not matched to a gene: 8. Complete variable domain (other parts from reference TRBV28 and TRBJ2-4): DVKVTQSSRYLVKRTGEKVFLECVQDMDHENMFWYRQDPGLGLRLIYFSYDVKMKEKGDIPEGYSVSREKKERFSLILESASTNQTSMYLCASSFTGRAGNIQYFGAGTRLSVL.